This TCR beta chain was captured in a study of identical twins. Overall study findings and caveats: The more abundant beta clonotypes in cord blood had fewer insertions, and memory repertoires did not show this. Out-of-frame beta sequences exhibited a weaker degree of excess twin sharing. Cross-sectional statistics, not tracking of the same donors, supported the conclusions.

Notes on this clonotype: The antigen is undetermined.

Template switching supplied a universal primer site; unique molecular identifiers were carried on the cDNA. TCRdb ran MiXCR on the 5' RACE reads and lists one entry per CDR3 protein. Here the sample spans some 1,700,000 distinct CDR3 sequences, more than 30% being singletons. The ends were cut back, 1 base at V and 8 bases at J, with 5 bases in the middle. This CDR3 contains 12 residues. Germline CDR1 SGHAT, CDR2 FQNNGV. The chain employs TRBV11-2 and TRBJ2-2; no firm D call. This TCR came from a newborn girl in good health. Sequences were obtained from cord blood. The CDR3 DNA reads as TGTGCCAGCAGCTTAGTCTTGGGGGAGCTGTTTTTT. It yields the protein CASSLVLGELFF.